This T cell receptor beta chain was profiled in a study of siplizumab effects on memory and regulatory T cells. General study points: Alloreactive sequences whose origin lay in unstimulated CD4+ memory cells were significantly reduced by siplizumab. Versus roughly 27% in controls, the mappable alloreactive CD4+ clones averaged about 69% Treg-derived with siplizumab. Proliferating siplizumab-culture Treg suppressive function went unconfirmed.

Remarks on this clone: Its target is unknown.

Trimming pared 8 bases from V and 4 bases from J, leaving 9 bases between. The CDR3 extends over 12 amino acids. The germline gives CDR1 MNHEY, CDR2 SVGAGI. Each sample contributed 85,000 to 100,000 TCR templates to the assay. Sequenced by immunoSEQ multiplex PCR; TCRdb stores in-frame clones only, minus some. The data hold about 97,000 clones, with about 94% observed a single time. The V and J genes are TRBV6-5 and TRBJ2-1; TRBD2 might be the D (6 bases). The source of this sequence is a human donor in good health. The sample comprised CD4+ T cells sorted from blood. The CDR3 sequence is CASGSGYNEQFF. The DNA for the CDR3 is TGTGCCAGCGGGAGCGGGTACAATGAGCAGTTCTTC.